One and the same sample provided the 18 T cell receptor beta chains below, sequenced in a study of blood T cells in healthy people across ages. A sample-barcoded 5' primer and a J-beta primer mix were used in a second PCR of roughly 6 to 11 cycles. MiXCR, run by TCRdb on the 5' RACE reads, gives a single entry per CDR3 protein. The sample yields some 930,000 distinct CDR3 sequences, roughly 29% seen once. This sample was also put to use in a study of T cells of mothers and their children.

The source material was blood. The receptor set was obtained from a woman aged 40-49 years in good health.

The chain couples TRBV12-3 or TRBV12-4 to TRBJ1-6; 8 positions agree with TRBD1. The trim removed 6 bases at V and 6 bases at J, leaving 4 bases unmatched. The CDR3 is 14 amino acids. CDR3 coding DNA: TGTGCCAGCAGCAAGGGACAGGTTAATTCACCCCTCCACTTT. It codes for CASSKGQVNSPLHF.

This clonotype has just a few counts. The genes are TRBV25-1 and TRBJ2-7, with TRBD1 matching over 11 bases. With 2 bases clipped from V and 3 bases from J, the junction kept 3 bases outside the gene matches. Germline assignment: CDR1 MGHDK and CDR2 SYGVNS. The CDR3 totals 15 residues. CDR3 nucleotide sequence: TGTGCCAGCAGTGAACTCGGGACAGGGGGCTACGAGCAGTACTTC. Translating it yields CASSELGTGGYEQYF.

The rearrangement joins TRBV6-6 to TRBJ2-4; D unresolved. Between the trimmed V and J ends, which lost 6 bases and 0 bases, there was a span of 9 bases. CDR1 and CDR2 (germline): MNHNY, SVGAGI (reference sequence). The CDR3 has 14 residues. The CDR3 DNA is TGTGCCAGCAGGGATCAATTAGCCAAAAACATTCAGTACTTC. This sequence encodes CASRDQLAKNIQYF.

The chain carries TRBV20-1 and TRBJ1-5; the D gene is possibly TRBD1 (6 bases). The CDR3 contains 13 residues. Trimming cost V 3 bases and J 9 bases, with 15 bases left between them. From germline, CDR1 is DFQATT and CDR2 SNEGSKA (reference sequence). The CDR3 DNA reads as TGCAGTGCTAGGCGGGGACAAGCCGCGCCCCAGCATTTT. Its translation: CSARRGQAAPQHF.

The genes are TRBV4-3 and TRBJ2-1, with 14 bases lining up with TRBD2. This CDR3 is 19 amino acids long. V lost 4 bases and J lost 0; bases outside the gene matches: 8. Looked up from germline, CDR1 is LGHNA and CDR2 is YSLEER. As DNA, the CDR3 is TGCGCCAGCAGCCCCTTGACTAGCGGGGGGGTAAGCTCCTACAATGAGCAGTTCTTC. Translation gives CASSPLTSGGVSSYNEQFF.

The chain is built from TRBV2 and TRBJ2-3, with 9 bases that match TRBD2. The CDR3 contains 16 residues. Germline trimming cut 4 bases from V and 1 base from J; bases unmatched to any gene: 6. CDR1 and CDR2 (germline): SNHLY, FYNNEI. The CDR3 loop is CASSVGGGARTDTQYF. The CDR3 coding sequence is TGTGCCAGCAGTGTTGGCGGGGGGGCCCGCACAGATACGCAGTATTTT.

Regarding this clonotype: A read error may be the cause here, since a much bigger clone is one base away. The chain is built from TRBV24-1 and TRBJ2-1; D is perhaps TRBD2 (5 bases). Trimming stripped 5 bases from V and 7 bases from J, with 11 bases between. Germline CDR1 reads KGHDR; CDR2 reads SFDVKD. The CDR3 spans 13 residues. The CDR3 coding sequence is TGTGCCACCAGTGTTTCAGCGGAGAATGAGCAGTTCTTC. This translates into CATSVSAENEQFF.

This chain links TRBV3-1 with TRBJ2-5; no firm D call. V gave up 4 bases and J gave up 7 bases, with 10 bases separating them. Germline-derived CDR1 and CDR2 are LGHDT and YNNKEL (reference sequence). The CDR3 length is 12 residues. CDR3: CASSPAARTQYF. The CDR3 nucleotides read TGTGCCAGCAGCCCGGCGGCCAGGACCCAGTACTTC.

The chain couples TRBV12-3 or TRBV12-4 to TRBJ2-2; TRBD1 aligns across 7 bases. The V and J ends lost 6 bases and 6 bases, in that order; junction bases with no gene match: 7. The CDR3 totals 14 residues. The CDR3 DNA reads TGTGCCAGCAGCCTAGACAGGGCCTCCGGGGAGCTGTTTTTT. Residues: CASSLDRASGELFF.

The V gene is TRBV4-1, the J gene TRBJ1-5; a possible D gene is TRBD1 (6 bases). The germline gives CDR1 MGHRA, CDR2 YSYEKL. The CDR3 runs 14 residues. With 1 base removed from V and 3 bases from J, the gap between germline ends came to 7 bases. The DNA for the CDR3 is TGCGCCAGCAGCCAAGGGGACAACAATCAGCCCCAGCATTTT. Its translation is CASSQGDNNQPQHF.

This clonotype was detected only a few times. The chain joins TRBV20-1 to TRBJ1-2; 9 positions match TRBD1. The J segment lost 7 bases and the V segment lost 1 base, leaving 4 bases of the junction unmatched. CDR1 is DFQATT, CDR2 SNEGSKA, per germline (reference sequence). The CDR3 length is 13 residues. CDR3 sequence reads: CSARGQGGPGYTF. In DNA form, the CDR3 reads TGCAGTGCTAGAGGACAGGGGGGTCCTGGCTACACCTTC.

As concerns this clonotype: This clone may be a read error of a much larger clone one base away. The genes are TRBV12-3 or TRBV12-4 and TRBJ2-4; 9 nucleotides align to TRBD1. The CDR3 length is 14 residues. The CDR3 DNA is TGTGCCAGCAGTCTGCGGGGACAGGGATACGAGCAGGACTTC. This translates into CASSLRGQGYEQDF.

This clonotype occurred many times. This sequence joins TRBV28 and TRBJ2-7; a weak D match, TRBD2 (6 bases). The ends were cut back, 1 base at V and 4 bases at J, with 14 bases in the middle. The CDR3 contains 15 residues. Germline V gene lookup returns CDR1 MDHEN and CDR2 SYDVKM. The CDR3 region has the DNA TGTGCCAGCAGTTTATCTTCGAGAGGGAGGTACGAGCAGTACTTC. Translation: CASSLSSRGRYEQYF.

The chain uses TRBV5-1 and TRBJ1-4, with D tentatively TRBD1 (5 bases). With 3 bases removed from V and 5 bases from J, the gap between germline ends came to 11 bases. CDR1 is SGHRS, CDR2 YFSETQ, per germline. The CDR3 totals 14 residues. CDR3 bases: TGCGCCAGCAGCTCCGGGACTAAGAATGAAAAACTGTTTTTT. This sequence encodes CASSSGTKNEKLFF.

As for this clonotype: Just one base apart from a much larger clone, this may be a read error. This chain links TRBV4-3 with TRBJ2-7; the D is unclear. The V gene's germline CDR1 is LGHNA and CDR2 YSLEER. V lost 0 bases and J 6 bases, leaving 9 bases between the germline ends. This CDR3 comprises 13 residues. The CDR3 DNA reads as TGCGCCAGCAGCCAAGAGTCACACACCGAGCAGTACTTC. Encoded protein: CASSQESHTEQYF.

This clonotype was observed a handful of times. The V gene is TRBV12-3 or TRBV12-4, the J gene TRBJ2-1; D uncertain. This CDR3 has 13 residues. With 8 bases removed from V and 4 bases from J, the gap between germline ends came to 12 bases. The CDR3 protein is CASGETAYNEQFF. CDR3 coding DNA: TGTGCCAGCGGGGAAACAGCGTACAATGAGCAGTTCTTC.

On this clonotype itself: A read error may explain this, as a much larger clone is one base away. The V gene is TRBV6-5, the J gene TRBJ2-5; a possible D gene is TRBD1 (6 bases). The J call may be faulty, since TRBJ2-7 better matches the DNA end. The germline CDR1 and CDR2 sequences are MNHEY and SVGAGI. CDR3 size: 18 residues. Written as DNA, the CDR3 is TGTGCCAGCAGTTACTCGATTACCTCAAGAATCAGGGGTTACGAGCAGTACTTC. Translated, it gives CASSYSITSRIRGYEQYF.

The V gene is TRBV7-3, the J gene TRBJ2-6, with D unclear. Per the germline V gene, CDR1 is SGHTA and CDR2 is FQGTGA. The V gene lost 0 bases and the J gene lost 0 bases, with 6 bases spanning the gap. The CDR3 is made up of 16 amino acids. This chain's CDR3 is CASSLTPGSGANVLTF. The DNA of the CDR3 is TGTGCCAGCAGCTTAACGCCGGGCTCTGGGGCCAACGTCCTGACTTTC.